The present TCR beta chain was sequenced within a study of blood T cell repertoires in COVID-19. Study background: Both acute and convalescent COVID-19 samples were obtained from the United States, Italy and Spain. Sources were T cells, B-cell-depleted T cells, or PBMCs; the material itself was cDNA or gDNA.

Germline V lookup: CDR1 MNHNS, CDR2 SASEGT. This CDR3 comprises 15 residues. V lost 0 bases and J lost 4; bases outside the gene matches: 4. Produced via immunoSEQ multiplex PCR; TCRdb's table is partial and in-frame only. The sample records a few hundred thousand clones, about nine tenths being singletons. Input material: peripheral blood. The chain recombines TRBV6-1 with TRBJ1-2; 8 positions agree with TRBD1. The sequence came from a woman under 40 who had recovered from COVID-19. CDR3 in DNA: TGTGCCAGCAGTGAAGCGGCCACAGGGGGCTATGGCTACACCTTC. Its translation is CASSEAATGGYGYTF.